This T cell receptor (beta chain) comes out of a study of response to subunit inactivated influenza vaccine. Points from the study as a whole: Each seasonal influenza vaccination recruits few new T cells, the authors suggested.

V trimming: 4 bases; J trimming: 8 bases; junction bases outside the gene matches: 10. The germline gives CDR1 SGHRS, CDR2 YFSETQ. This CDR3 comprises 17 residues. Note on this clonotype: The antigen is not known.

One entry per CDR3 protein, called by TCRdb with MiXCR from the RT-PCR reads. The sample consists of 550,000 to 800,000 distinct CDR3 sequences, around a sixth of them appearing once. The J gene is TRBJ2-1, the V gene TRBV5-1, with TRBD2 identical over 15 bases. The clonotype originates from a man aged 45-65 years who received an inactivated influenza vaccine. The material was PBMCs from blood, obtained roughly 12 days after vaccination. CDR3 protein: CASSKTGLAGGSDEQFF. The CDR3 DNA follows: TGCGCCAGCAGCAAGACGGGACTAGCGGGGGGCTCCGATGAGCAGTTCTTC.